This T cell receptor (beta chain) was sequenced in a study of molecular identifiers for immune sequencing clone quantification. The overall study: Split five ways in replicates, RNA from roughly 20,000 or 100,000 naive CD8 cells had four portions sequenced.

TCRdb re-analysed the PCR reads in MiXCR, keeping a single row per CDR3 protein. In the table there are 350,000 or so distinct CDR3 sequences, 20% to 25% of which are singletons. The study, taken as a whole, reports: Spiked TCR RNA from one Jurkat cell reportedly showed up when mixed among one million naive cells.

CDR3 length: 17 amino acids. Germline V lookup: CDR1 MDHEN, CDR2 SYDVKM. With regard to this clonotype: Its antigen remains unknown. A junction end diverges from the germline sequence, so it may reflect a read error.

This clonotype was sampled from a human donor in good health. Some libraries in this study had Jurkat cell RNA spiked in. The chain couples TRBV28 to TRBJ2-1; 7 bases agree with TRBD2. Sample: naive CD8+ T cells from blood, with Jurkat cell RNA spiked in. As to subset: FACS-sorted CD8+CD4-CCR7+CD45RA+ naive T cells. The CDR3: CASSLDTAGRSYNERFF. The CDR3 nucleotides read TGTGCCAGCAGTTTAGATACAGCGGGACGGTCCTACAATGAGCGGTTCTTC.